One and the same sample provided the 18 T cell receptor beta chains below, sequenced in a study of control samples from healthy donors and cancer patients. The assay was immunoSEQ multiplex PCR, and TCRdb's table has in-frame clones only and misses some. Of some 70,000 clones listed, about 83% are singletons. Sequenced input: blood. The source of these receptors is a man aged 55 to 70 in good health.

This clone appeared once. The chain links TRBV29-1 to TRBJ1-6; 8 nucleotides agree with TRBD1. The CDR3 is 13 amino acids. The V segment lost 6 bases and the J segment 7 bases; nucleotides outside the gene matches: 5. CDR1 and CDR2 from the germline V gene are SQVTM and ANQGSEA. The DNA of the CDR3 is TGCAGCGTCAGGACAGGGACAAATTCACCCCTCCACTTT. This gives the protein CSVRTGTNSPLHF. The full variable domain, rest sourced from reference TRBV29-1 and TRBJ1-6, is SAVISQKPSRDICQRGTSLTIQCQVDSQVTMMFWYRQQPGQSLTLIATANQGSEATYESGFVIDKFPISRPNLTFSTLTVSNMSPEDSSIYLCSVRTGTNSPLHFGNGTRLTVT.

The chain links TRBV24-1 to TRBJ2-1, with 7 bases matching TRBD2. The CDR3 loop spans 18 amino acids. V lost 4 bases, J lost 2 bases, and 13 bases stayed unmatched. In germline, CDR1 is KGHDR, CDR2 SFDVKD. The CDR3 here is CATSDAAKREVTYNEQFF. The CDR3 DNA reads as TGTGCCACCAGTGACGCTGCTAAACGGGAGGTGACCTACAATGAGCAGTTCTTC.

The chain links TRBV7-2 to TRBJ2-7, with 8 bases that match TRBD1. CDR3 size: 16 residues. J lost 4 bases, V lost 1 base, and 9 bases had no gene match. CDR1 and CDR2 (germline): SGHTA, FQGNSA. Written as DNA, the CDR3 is TGTGCCAGCAGCTTAGGAGGCCTCAGGGGGCGTTACGAGCAGTACTTC. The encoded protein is CASSLGGLRGRYEQYF.

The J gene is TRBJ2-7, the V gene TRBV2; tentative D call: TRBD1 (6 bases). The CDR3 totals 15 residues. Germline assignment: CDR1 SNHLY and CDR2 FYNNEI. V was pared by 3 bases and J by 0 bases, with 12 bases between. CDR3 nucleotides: TGTGCCAGCAGTGATGAGACAGGAGCCTCCTACGAGCAGTACTTC. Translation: CASSDETGASYEQYF.

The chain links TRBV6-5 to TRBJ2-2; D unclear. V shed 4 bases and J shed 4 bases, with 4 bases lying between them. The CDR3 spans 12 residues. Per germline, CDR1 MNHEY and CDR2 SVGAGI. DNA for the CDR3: TGTGCCAGCAGTTTTAGCACCGGGGAGCTGTTTTTT. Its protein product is CASSFSTGELFF.

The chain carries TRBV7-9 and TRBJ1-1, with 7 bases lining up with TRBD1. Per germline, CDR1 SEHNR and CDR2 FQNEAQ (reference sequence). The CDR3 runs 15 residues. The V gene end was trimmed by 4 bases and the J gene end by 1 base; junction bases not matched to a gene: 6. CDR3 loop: CASSSPRGQNTEAFF. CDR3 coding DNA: TGTGCCAGCAGCTCACCAAGGGGGCAGAACACTGAAGCTTTCTTT.

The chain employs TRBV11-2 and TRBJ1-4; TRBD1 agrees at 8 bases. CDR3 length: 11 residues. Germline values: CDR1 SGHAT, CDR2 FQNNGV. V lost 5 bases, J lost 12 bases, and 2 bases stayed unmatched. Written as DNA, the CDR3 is TGTGCCAGCAGCCAGGGGGCCCAACTGTTTTTT. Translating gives CASSQGAQLFF.

CDR3 sequence: CASSQPRRDRGTYEQYF. The CDR3 DNA follows: TGCGCCAGCAGTCAACCCCGCCGGGACAGGGGAACCTACGAGCAGTACTTC. V is TRBV23-1 and J is TRBJ2-7, with 10 positions matching TRBD1. Being an ORF, TRBV23-1 has a function that is uncertain. This CDR3 is built from 17 residues. Germline trimming cut 2 bases from V and 2 bases from J; bases unmatched to any gene: 9.

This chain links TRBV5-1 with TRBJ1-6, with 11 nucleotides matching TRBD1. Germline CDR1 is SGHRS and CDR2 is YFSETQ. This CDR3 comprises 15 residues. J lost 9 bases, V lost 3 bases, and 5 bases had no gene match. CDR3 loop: CASSSHGQGASPLHF. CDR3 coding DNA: TGCGCCAGCAGCTCACATGGACAGGGGGCTTCACCCCTCCACTTT.

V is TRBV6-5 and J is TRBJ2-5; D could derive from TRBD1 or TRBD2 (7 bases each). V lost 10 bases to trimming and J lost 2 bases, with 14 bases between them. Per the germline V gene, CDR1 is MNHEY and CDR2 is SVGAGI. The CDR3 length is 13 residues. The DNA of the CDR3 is TGTGCCACGCACAGGGGAGGGCAAGAGACCCAGTACTTC. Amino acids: CATHRGGQETQYF.

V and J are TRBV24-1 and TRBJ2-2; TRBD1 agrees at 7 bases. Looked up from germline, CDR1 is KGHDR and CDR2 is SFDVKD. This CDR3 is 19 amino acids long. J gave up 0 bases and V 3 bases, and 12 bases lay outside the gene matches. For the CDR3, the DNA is TGTGCCACCAGTGATGGTGTGTGGACAGGAAGGGCGAACACCGGGGAGCTGTTTTTT. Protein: CATSDGVWTGRANTGELFF.

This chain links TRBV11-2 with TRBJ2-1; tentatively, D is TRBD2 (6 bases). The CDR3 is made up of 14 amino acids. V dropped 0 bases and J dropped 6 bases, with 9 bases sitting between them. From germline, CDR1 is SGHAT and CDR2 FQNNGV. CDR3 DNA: TGTGCCAGCAGCTTAGAAGGCGGGATCAATGAGCAGTTCTTC. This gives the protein CASSLEGGINEQFF.

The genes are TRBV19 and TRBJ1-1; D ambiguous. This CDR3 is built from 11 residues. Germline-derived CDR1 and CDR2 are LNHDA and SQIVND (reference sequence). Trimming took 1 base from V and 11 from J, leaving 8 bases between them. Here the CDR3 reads CASSIGSEAFF. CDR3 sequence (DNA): TGTGCCAGTAGTATAGGGTCGGAGGCTTTCTTT.

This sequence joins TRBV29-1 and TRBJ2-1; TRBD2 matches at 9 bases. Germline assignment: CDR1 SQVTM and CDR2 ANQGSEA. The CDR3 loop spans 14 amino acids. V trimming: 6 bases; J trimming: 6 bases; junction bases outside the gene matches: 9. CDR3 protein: CSVAVAGGPNEQFF. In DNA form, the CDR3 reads TGCAGCGTGGCAGTGGCGGGAGGGCCCAATGAGCAGTTCTTC.

The CDR3 region is CASSTGTGAVFGSGYTF. The CDR3 coding sequence is TGTGCCAGCAGCACAGGGACAGGGGCGGTATTTGGATCTGGCTACACCTTC. V is TRBV5-4 and J is TRBJ1-2; TRBD1 agrees at 10 bases. Germline V gives CDR1 SGHNT, CDR2 YYREEE (reference sequence). With 4 bases clipped from V and 7 bases from J, the junction kept 16 bases outside the gene matches. There are 17 residues in the CDR3.

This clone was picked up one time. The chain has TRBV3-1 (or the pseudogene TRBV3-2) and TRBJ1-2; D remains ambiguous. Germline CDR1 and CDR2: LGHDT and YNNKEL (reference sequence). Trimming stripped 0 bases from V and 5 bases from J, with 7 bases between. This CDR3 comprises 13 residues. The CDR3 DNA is TGTGCCAGCAGCCAAGATGCGGTTTATGGCTACACCTTC. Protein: CASSQDAVYGYTF.

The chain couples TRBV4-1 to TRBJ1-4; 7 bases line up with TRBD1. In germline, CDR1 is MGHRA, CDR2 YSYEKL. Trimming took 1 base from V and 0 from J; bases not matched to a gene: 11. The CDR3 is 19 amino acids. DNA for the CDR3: TGCGCCAGCAGCCAAGGAGGGGGCGCGAGGGACGCAACTAATGAAAAACTGTTTTTT. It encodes CASSQGGGARDATNEKLFF.

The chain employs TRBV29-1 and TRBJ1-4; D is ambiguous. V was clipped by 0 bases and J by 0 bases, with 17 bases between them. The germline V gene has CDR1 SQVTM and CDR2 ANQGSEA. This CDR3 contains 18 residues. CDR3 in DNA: TGCAGCGTTGAAGATAAAGTTCGGGGTTCCGCAACTAATGAAAAACTGTTTTTT. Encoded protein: CSVEDKVRGSATNEKLFF.